The 21 T cell receptor beta chains in this list originate from one sample, sequenced in a study of T cell responses to AZD1222 COVID-19 vaccine. Using immunoSEQ multiplex PCR, the repertoire was profiled, and TCRdb retains in-frame clones only, with some absent. The data contain around 83,000 clones, more than 70% of them singletons. The starting material was peripheral blood, obtained on day 0 of AZD1222 vaccination. Receptor source: an adult in good health.

The rearrangement uses TRBV7-2 and TRBJ2-5, with a possible D match to TRBD2 (7 bases). The CDR3 has 16 amino acids. CDR1 and CDR2 (germline): SGHTA, FQGNSA. The V end lost 2 bases, the J end lost 5 bases, and 18 bases lay between the germline ends. The CDR3 nucleotides read TGTGCCAGCAGCTTAATGGTTCGGGGGGCCGGGGAGACCCAGTACTTC. Translation: CASSLMVRGAGETQYF.

The rearrangement uses TRBV30 and TRBJ2-5, with 7 bases matching TRBD2. V dropped 5 bases and J dropped 2; count of bases not matched to a gene: 8. The CDR3 has 14 residues. The germline V gene has CDR1 GTSNPN and CDR2 SVGIG (reference sequence). CDR3 in amino acids: CAWGWGGRQETQYF. Written as DNA, the CDR3 is TGTGCCTGGGGCTGGGGGGGACGACAAGAGACCCAGTACTTC.

This clone was found a few times. The chain couples TRBV3-1 (or the pseudogene TRBV3-2) to TRBJ2-5; TRBD2 matches 7 bases. V was clipped by 2 bases and J by 4 bases; unmatched bases: 4. The CDR3 contains 14 residues. Per the germline V gene, CDR1 is LGHDT and CDR2 is YNNKEL (reference sequence). The CDR3 spells CASSQRGEGETQYF. CDR3 in DNA: TGTGCCAGCAGCCAAAGAGGGGAGGGAGAGACCCAGTACTTC.

The chain couples TRBV7-3 to TRBJ2-5; D is perhaps TRBD1 (6 bases). This CDR3 has 16 amino acids. Trimming cost V 1 base and J 5 bases, with 17 bases left between them. Per germline, CDR1 SGHTA and CDR2 FQGTGA. The CDR3 protein is CASSLSSGQVGETQYF. The DNA of the CDR3 is TGTGCCAGCAGCTTAAGTTCGGGACAAGTGGGGGAGACCCAGTACTTC.

V is TRBV5-4 and J is TRBJ1-1, with 7 nucleotides matching TRBD1. The CDR3 consists of 14 residues. Unmatched junction bases numbered 2, after V lost 2 bases and J lost 1 base. CDR1 and CDR2 from the germline V gene are SGHNT and YYREEE (reference sequence). This CDR3 reads CASSLRTGNTEAFF. The CDR3 DNA follows: TGTGCCAGCAGCTTAAGGACAGGGAACACTGAAGCTTTCTTT.

This chain connects TRBV28 to TRBJ2-1, with 11 bases aligning to TRBD2. The CDR3 totals 16 residues. CDR1 is MDHEN and CDR2 is SYDVKM in the germline V gene. The ends lost 1 base at V and 10 bases at J; junction bases unmatched: 9. Here the CDR3 reads CASSLYNLAGGFEQFF. The CDR3 DNA reads as TGTGCCAGCAGTTTATATAATCTAGCGGGAGGTTTCGAGCAGTTCTTC.

V is TRBV6-1 and J is TRBJ2-1; TRBD2 matches 9 bases. There are 16 residues in the CDR3. Germline CDR1 and CDR2: MNHNS and SASEGT. V shed 4 bases and J 2 bases; nucleotides not matched to a gene: 6. The chain's CDR3 is CASSVNGLAPYNEQFF. The CDR3 nucleotides read TGTGCCAGCAGTGTTAACGGACTAGCGCCCTACAATGAGCAGTTCTTC.

CDR3: CASSQDTAYSPLHF. CDR3 nucleotides: TGTGCCAGCAGCCAGGACACCGCCTATTCACCCCTCCACTTT. V gene TRBV4-2 combines with J gene TRBJ1-6; perhaps TRBD1 as D (5 bases). With 3 bases removed from V and 8 bases from J, the gap between germline ends came to 11 bases. The germline V gene has CDR1 LGHNA and CDR2 YNFKEQ. The length of the CDR3 is 14 residues.

This chain links TRBV7-9 with TRBJ1-4, with D unresolved. CDR1 and CDR2 from the germline V gene are SEHNR and FQNEAQ (reference sequence). This CDR3 is 15 amino acids long. V shed 1 base and J shed 5 bases, with 11 bases lying between them. The CDR3 DNA reads TGTGCCAGCAGCTTAGAAGGGCCGTCGAATGAAAAACTGTTTTTT. This sequence encodes CASSLEGPSNEKLFF.

About this clone itself: Other DNA sequences in this sample translate to the same CDR3. The V call is TRBV5-1, the J call TRBJ1-1; D is undetermined. V was shortened by 0 bases and J by 0 bases, with 6 bases between the two germline ends. The CDR3 has 14 residues. Per the germline V gene, CDR1 is SGHRS and CDR2 is YFSETQ. The DNA of the CDR3 is TGCGCCAGCAGCTTGGCCAGCATGAACACTGAAGCTTTCTTT. Protein: CASSLASMNTEAFF.

The J gene is TRBJ1-6, the V gene TRBV28; the D gene is possibly TRBD1 (6 bases). The CDR3 has 16 amino acids. CDR1 and CDR2 from the germline V gene are MDHEN and SYDVKM. Between the trimmed V and J ends, which lost 6 bases and 5 bases, there was a span of 17 bases. The CDR3 DNA sequence: TGTGCCAGCAGCTCTCGCCGGGGGGCGGATAATTCACCCCTCCACTTT. Translation gives CASSSRRGADNSPLHF.

The J gene is TRBJ2-3, the V gene TRBV10-3; perhaps D is TRBD1 or TRBD2 (5 bases each). CDR1 and CDR2 (germline): ENHRY, SYGVKD. CDR3 length: 13 amino acids. V was cut by 10 bases and J by 0 bases, with 11 bases left in between. The DNA for the CDR3 is TGTGCCACCGGGGCAACTAGCACAGATACGCAGTATTTT. It encodes CATGATSTDTQYF.

The chain is built from TRBV25-1 and TRBJ1-3, with D uncertain. The CDR3 loop spans 13 amino acids. Germline values: CDR1 MGHDK, CDR2 SYGVNS. V dropped 9 bases and J dropped 1 base, with 10 bases sitting between them. CDR3 sequence (DNA): TGTGCCAGTGTGCCCAGATCTGGAAACACCATATATTTT. It specifies CASVPRSGNTIYF.

This chain connects TRBV5-5 to TRBJ2-1; 7 bases line up with TRBD1. This CDR3 has 15 residues. V lost 2 bases and J lost 7; bases outside the gene matches: 9. Germline V gene sequence: CDR1 SGHKS, CDR2 YYEKEE (reference sequence). The CDR3 loop reads CASSFEGAVMNEQFF. Here the CDR3 DNA reads TGTGCCAGCAGCTTTGAGGGGGCGGTAATGAATGAGCAGTTCTTC.

V usage is TRBV7-9 and J usage is TRBJ2-5; D gene unclear. The CDR3 is 14 residues long. With 2 bases removed from V and 3 bases from J, the gap between germline ends came to 10 bases. Looked up from germline, CDR1 is SEHNR and CDR2 is FQNEAQ (reference sequence). The CDR3 region is CASSLLSEEETQYF. The CDR3 region has the DNA TGTGCCAGCAGCTTATTATCCGAAGAAGAGACCCAGTACTTC.

This chain uses TRBV6-1 with TRBJ1-5, with a weak D call TRBD1 (6 bases). The germline V gene has CDR1 MNHNS and CDR2 SASEGT. The CDR3 is 13 amino acids. The V and J ends lost 2 bases and 9 bases respectively, with 11 bases between them. In DNA, the CDR3 is TGTGCCAGCAGTGAAATACAGGGAATGCCCCAGCATTTT. It codes for CASSEIQGMPQHF.

The genes are TRBV30 and TRBJ1-4; the D is unclear. The CDR3 is 15 amino acids. The V and J ends lost 1 base and 4 bases respectively, with 13 bases between them. Germline CDR1 GTSNPN, CDR2 SVGIG (reference sequence). CDR3 in DNA: TGTGCCTGGAGTGCACGACGGACGCTTAATGAAAAACTGTTTTTT. Protein sequence: CAWSARRTLNEKLFF.

This clone showed up just once. This chain uses TRBV30 with TRBJ1-6; D gene unclear. CDR3 length: 14 residues. The germline V gene encodes CDR1 GTSNPN and CDR2 SVGIG (reference sequence). V was clipped by 3 bases and J by 5 bases, with 11 bases between them. CDR3 nucleotide sequence: TGTGCCTGGAGGGGCCGACCGGATAATTCACCCCTCCACTTT. Protein: CAWRGRPDNSPLHF. Using reference TRBV30 and TRBJ1-6 for the parts outside the CDR3, the full variable domain is SQTIHQWPATLVQPVGSPLSLECTVEGTSNPNLYWYRQAAGRGLQLLFYSVGIGQISSEVPQNLSASRPQDRQFILSSKKLLLSDSGFYLCAWRGRPDNSPLHFGNGTRLTVT.

The chain carries TRBV12-3 or TRBV12-4 and TRBJ2-7; D remains ambiguous. The CDR3 is made up of 13 amino acids. V gave up 3 bases and J gave up 0 bases, with 6 bases separating them. The CDR3: CASSLGSSYEQYF. CDR3 in DNA: TGTGCCAGCAGTTTGGGCAGCTCCTACGAGCAGTACTTC.

The V and J genes are TRBV4-2 and TRBJ1-4; D is perhaps TRBD1 (5 bases). Germline V gene data show CDR1 as LGHNA and CDR2 as YNFKEQ. The CDR3 covers 16 residues. Trimming removed 5 bases at V and 3 bases at J, with 16 bases between. CDR3 protein: CASSLNRGSANEKLFF. The CDR3 DNA reads TGTGCCAGCAGCTTGAACCGGGGGTCGGCTAATGAAAAACTGTTTTTT.

This chain connects TRBV30 to TRBJ2-3, with D tentatively TRBD2 (5 bases). The CDR3 extends over 15 amino acids. V was shortened by 3 bases and J by 2 bases, with 15 bases between the two germline ends. Germline CDR1 GTSNPN, CDR2 SVGIG (reference sequence). The CDR3 protein is CAWREILVITDTQYF. In DNA form, the CDR3 reads TGTGCCTGGAGGGAAATACTAGTGATCACAGATACGCAGTATTTT.